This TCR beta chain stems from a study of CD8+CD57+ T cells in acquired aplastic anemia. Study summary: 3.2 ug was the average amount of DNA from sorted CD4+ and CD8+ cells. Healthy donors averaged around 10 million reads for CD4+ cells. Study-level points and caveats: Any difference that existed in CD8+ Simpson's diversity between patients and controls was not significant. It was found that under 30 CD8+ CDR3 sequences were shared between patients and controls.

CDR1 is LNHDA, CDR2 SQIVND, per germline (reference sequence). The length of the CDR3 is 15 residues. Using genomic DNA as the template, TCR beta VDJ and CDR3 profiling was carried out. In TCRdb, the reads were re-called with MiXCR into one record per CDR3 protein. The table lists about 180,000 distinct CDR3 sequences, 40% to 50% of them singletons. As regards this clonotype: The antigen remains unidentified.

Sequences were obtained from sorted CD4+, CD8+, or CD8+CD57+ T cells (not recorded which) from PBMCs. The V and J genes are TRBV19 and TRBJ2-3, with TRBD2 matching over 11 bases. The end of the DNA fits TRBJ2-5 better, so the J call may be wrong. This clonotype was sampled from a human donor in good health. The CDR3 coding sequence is TGTGCCAGTAGTGCTCGACTAGCGGGGCTGGAGACCCAGTACTTC. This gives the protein CASSARLAGLETQYF.